This T cell receptor beta chain emerged from a study of identifying expanded T cells in peripheral blood. Healthy donors had no documented immune events, such as infections, while sampled. TCRdb's table, derived via immunoSEQ multiplex PCR, lists solely in-frame clones and lacks some. The sample has over 90,000 clones; 88% are singletons. CDR1 and CDR2 from the germline V gene are SNHLY and FYNNEI. The CDR3 covers 14 residues. V was cut by 2 bases and J by 4 bases, with 11 bases left in between. Study conclusions and caveats: Approximately 2-week clone count variance significantly increased as total template count grew. Technical replicates showed around 1.1 changed clones; approximately 2 weeks about 16.4; four weeks 19.

Remarks on this clone: As yet, its antigen is unknown.

The clonotype originates from a person aged 18 to 75 in good health. Sequencing was performed on blood. The chain uses TRBV2 and TRBJ1-1, with D uncertain. The CDR3 protein is CASSESRESTEAFF. The CDR3, as DNA: TGTGCCAGCAGTGAAAGTCGGGAGAGCACTGAAGCTTTCTTT.